This T cell receptor (beta chain) derives from a study of cytomegalovirus exposure and HLA in healthy donors. Whole-study context: The approximately 690 first-cohort repertoires and the approximately 110 validation repertoires shared the same platform, a later analysis reported. Study-level points and caveats: Listed as cytomegalovirus-associated were 150 to 200 TCR beta chains. Subsequent analysis revealed that first-cohort TCR clusters tended to co-occur in the 130 or so validation repertoires.

To note about this clone: Its matching antigen is unknown.

Per the germline V gene, CDR1 is SGHAT and CDR2 is FQNNGV. The CDR3 sequence is 14 residues long. Trimming cost V 3 bases and J 2 bases; bases outside gene matches: 1. Here immunoSEQ multiplex PCR was the method, and the copy in TCRdb shows in-frame clones only, minus some. The table records about 120,000 clones, about 85% of them present only once. Material for sequencing was PBMCs. The source of this sequence is a woman aged 25 to 45 in good health and CMV-seronegative. The rearrangement uses TRBV11-2 and TRBJ1-1; TRBD1 matches 9 bases. The CDR3: CASSFTGGNTEAFF. The CDR3 DNA follows: TGTGCCAGCAGCTTTACAGGGGGCAACACTGAAGCTTTCTTT.